These T cell receptor beta chains were read from a single sample in a study of blood T cell repertoires in COVID-19. Profiling relied on immunoSEQ multiplex PCR, and the TCRdb table lists in-frame clones only, not all of them. There are 130,000 to 150,000 clones in the sample; around 81% occur only once, and 2.5% to 3% lies in the top ten. Sequencing was carried out using peripheral blood. The receptors were sampled from a middle-aged woman with active or convalescent COVID-19. CDR3s include the opening cysteine and the closing phenylalanine or tryptophan. The D gene is left open where the match is weak. The size entry is marked missing in some rows and otherwise reads once, few, many or a size class.

d_gene	v_gene	j_gene	abundance	CDR3aa	CDR3nt
NA	TRBV18	TRBJ2-5	NA	CASSREAKTQYF	TGTGCCAGCTCACGAGAAGCCAAGACCCAGTACTTC
TRBD2	TRBV4-1	TRBJ2-3	NA	CASRPTSGGPASPSTDTQYF	TGCGCCAGCAGGCCGACTAGCGGGGGGCCAGCCTCCCCTAGCACAGATACGCAGTATTTT
NA	TRBV4-1	TRBJ1-5	NA	CASSRSAAVIYQPQHF	TGCGCCAGCTCCCGGAGCGCCGCCGTAATTTATCAGCCCCAGCATTTT
TRBD1	TRBV28	TRBJ2-3	NA	CASRFRDRGLYTQYF	TGTGCCAGCAGATTCCGGGACAGGGGGCTGTATACGCAGTATTTT
NA	TRBV28	TRBJ1-5	NA	CASSLGLAQPQHF	TGTGCCAGCAGTTTAGGGTTAGCCCAGCCCCAGCATTTT
NA	TRBV10-2	TRBJ2-2	NA	CASSQYTGELFF	TGCGCCAGCAGCCAGTACACCGGGGAGCTGTTTTTT
NA	TRBV28	TRBJ2-5	NA	CASSFLSAGYQETQYF	TGTGCCAGCAGTTTTCTCTCCGCCGGGTACCAAGAGACCCAGTACTTC
NA	TRBV19	TRBJ1-4	NA	CASSPPGHPTNEKLFF	TGTGCCAGTAGTCCCCCGGGACACCCAACTAATGAAAAACTGTTTTTT
TRBD1	TRBV10-3	TRBJ1-2	NA	CAISEPTGGESGYTF	TGTGCCATCAGTGAGCCGACAGGGGGGGAAAGTGGCTACACCTTC
NA	TRBV3-1/TRBV3-2	TRBJ1-1	NA	CASSQDPQGEEAFF	TGTGCCAGCAGCCAAGATCCACAGGGCGAGGAAGCTTTCTTT
NA	TRBV11-3	TRBJ2-1	NA	CASSSGLRRGEQFF	TGTGCCAGCAGCTCGGGACTCCGACGGGGTGAGCAGTTCTTC
NA	TRBV19	TRBJ2-2	NA	CASSIAHPPSTGELFF	TGTGCCAGTAGTATTGCCCACCCTCCCAGCACCGGGGAGCTGTTTTTT
NA	TRBV5-4	TRBJ1-2	NA	CASSLERGNYGYTF	TGTGCCAGCAGCTTGGAAAGAGGGAACTATGGCTACACCTTC
TRBD2	TRBV11-2	TRBJ2-2	NA	CASSLETSGGPGELFF	TGTGCCAGCAGCTTAGAGACTAGCGGGGGGCCCGGGGAGCTGTTTTTT
NA	TRBV2	TRBJ2-1	NA	CASSDELVVVAEQFF	TGTGCCAGCAGTGATGAGCTAGTCGTCGTGGCTGAGCAGTTCTTC
NA	TRBV7-9	TRBJ2-7	NA	CASSLVGGSYEQYF	TGTGCCAGCAGCTTAGTCGGAGGCTCCTACGAGCAGTACTTC
TRBD2	TRBV15	TRBJ2-7	once	CATSAGGSSYEQYF	TGTGCCACCAGCGCAGGCGGGAGCTCCTACGAGCAGTACTTC
TRBD1	TRBV2	TRBJ2-7	few	CASSFDRGRNEQYF	TGTGCCAGCAGTTTCGACAGGGGGAGGAACGAGCAGTACTTC
TRBD2	TRBV9	TRBJ2-1	NA	CASSPRGSGGGNEQFF	TGTGCCAGCAGCCCTCGTGGTAGCGGGGGGGGGAATGAGCAGTTCTTC
TRBD1	TRBV7-9	TRBJ2-5	NA	CASSSLTGLETQYF	TGTGCCAGCAGCTCATTGACAGGGTTAGAGACCCAGTACTTC
TRBD1	TRBV5-6	TRBJ1-1	NA	CASSVGQGGEAFF	TGTGCCAGCAGCGTGGGACAGGGGGGTGAAGCTTTCTTT
TRBD2	TRBV27	TRBJ2-1	NA	CASSSGSGIHNEQFF	TGTGCCAGCAGTTCAGGTAGCGGGATACACAATGAGCAGTTCTTC
NA	TRBV6-5	TRBJ2-1	NA	CASTPVRGEQFF	TGTGCCAGCACCCCGGTGAGAGGGGAGCAGTTCTTC
NA	TRBV28	TRBJ1-2	NA	CASTLPQGGGYTF	TGTGCCAGCACCCTTCCCCAGGGAGGGGGCTACACCTTC
NA	TRBV6-5	TRBJ2-1	NA	CASSLGSNNEQFF	TGTGCCAGCAGTTTGGGCAGCAACAATGAGCAGTTCTTC